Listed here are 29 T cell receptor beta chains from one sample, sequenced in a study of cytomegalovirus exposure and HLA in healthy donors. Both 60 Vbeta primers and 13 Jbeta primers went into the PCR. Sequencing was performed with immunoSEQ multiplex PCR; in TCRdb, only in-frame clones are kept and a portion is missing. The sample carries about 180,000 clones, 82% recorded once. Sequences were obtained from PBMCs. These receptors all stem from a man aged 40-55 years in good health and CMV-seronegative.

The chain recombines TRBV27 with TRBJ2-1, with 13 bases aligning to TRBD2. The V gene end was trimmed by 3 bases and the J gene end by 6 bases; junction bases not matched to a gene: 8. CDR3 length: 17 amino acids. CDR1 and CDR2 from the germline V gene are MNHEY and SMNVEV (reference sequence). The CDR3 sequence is CASSFTSGRASANEQFF. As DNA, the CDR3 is TGTGCCAGCAGTTTTACTAGCGGGAGGGCCTCCGCCAATGAGCAGTTCTTC.

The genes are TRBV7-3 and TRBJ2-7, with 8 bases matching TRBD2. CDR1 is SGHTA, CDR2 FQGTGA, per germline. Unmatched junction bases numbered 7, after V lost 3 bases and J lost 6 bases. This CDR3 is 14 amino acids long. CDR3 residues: CASSFRGGLTEQYF. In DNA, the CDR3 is TGTGCCAGCAGCTTTCGGGGGGGCCTTACCGAGCAGTACTTC.

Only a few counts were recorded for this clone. CDR3 in amino acids: CASSLGSLGGDTQYF. The DNA of the CDR3 is TGTGCCAGCAGCCTAGGGTCACTAGGGGGCGATACGCAGTATTTT. J is TRBJ2-3 and V is TRBV9; 7 positions match TRBD1. Germline assignment: CDR1 SGDLS and CDR2 YYNGEE. The junction had 11 bases not matched to a gene; V was cut back by 4 bases and J by 6 bases. The CDR3 is 15 amino acids.

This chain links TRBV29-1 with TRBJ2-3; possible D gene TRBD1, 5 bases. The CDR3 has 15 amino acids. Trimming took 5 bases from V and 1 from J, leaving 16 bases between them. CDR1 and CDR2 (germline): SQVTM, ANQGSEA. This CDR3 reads CSVSRGRVGTDTQYF. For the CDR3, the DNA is TGCAGCGTTTCAAGGGGTCGTGTAGGCACAGATACGCAGTATTTT.

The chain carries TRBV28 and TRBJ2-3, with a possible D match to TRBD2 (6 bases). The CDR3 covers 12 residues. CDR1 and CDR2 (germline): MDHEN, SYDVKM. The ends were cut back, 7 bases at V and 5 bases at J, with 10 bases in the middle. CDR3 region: CASKLAQDTQYF. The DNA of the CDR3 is TGTGCCAGCAAACTAGCACAAGATACGCAGTATTTT.

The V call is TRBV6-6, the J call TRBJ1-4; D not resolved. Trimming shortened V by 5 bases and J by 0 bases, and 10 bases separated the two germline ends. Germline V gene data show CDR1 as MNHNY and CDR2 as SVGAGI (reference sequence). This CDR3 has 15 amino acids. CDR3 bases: TGTGCCAGCAGTGTCTGGGCCGCAACTAATGAAAAACTGTTTTTT. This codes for CASSVWAATNEKLFF.

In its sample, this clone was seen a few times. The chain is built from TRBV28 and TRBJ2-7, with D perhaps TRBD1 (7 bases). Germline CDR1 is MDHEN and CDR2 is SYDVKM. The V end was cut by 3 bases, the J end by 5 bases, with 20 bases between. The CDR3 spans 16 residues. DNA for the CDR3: TGTGCCAGCAGTTTCCAGGGGGGCGCACGTCTGGACGAGCAGTACTTC. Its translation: CASSFQGGARLDEQYF. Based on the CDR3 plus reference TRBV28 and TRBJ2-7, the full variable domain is DVKVTQSSRYLVKRTGEKVFLECVQDMDHENMFWYRQDPGLGLRLIYFSYDVKMKEKGDIPEGYSVSREKKERFSLILESASTNQTSMYLCASSFQGGARLDEQYFGPGTRLTVT.

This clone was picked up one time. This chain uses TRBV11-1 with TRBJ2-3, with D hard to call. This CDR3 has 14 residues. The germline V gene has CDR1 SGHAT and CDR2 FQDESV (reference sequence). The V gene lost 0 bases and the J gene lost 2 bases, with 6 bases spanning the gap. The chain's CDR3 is CASSLARATDTQYF. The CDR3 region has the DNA TGTGCCAGCAGCTTAGCTAGAGCCACAGATACGCAGTATTTT. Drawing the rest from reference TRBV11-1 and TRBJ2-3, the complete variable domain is EAEVAQSPRYKITEKSQAVAFWCDPISGHATLYWYRQILGQGPELLVQFQDESVVDDSQLPKDRFSAERLKGVDSTLKIQPAELGDSAMYLCASSLARATDTQYFGPGTRLTVL.

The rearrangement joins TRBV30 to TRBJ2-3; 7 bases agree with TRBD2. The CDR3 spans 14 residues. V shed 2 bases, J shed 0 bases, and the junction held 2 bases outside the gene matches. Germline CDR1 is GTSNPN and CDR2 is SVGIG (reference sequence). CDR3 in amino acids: CAWSWGGSTDTQYF. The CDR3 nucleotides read TGTGCCTGGAGTTGGGGGGGTAGCACAGATACGCAGTATTTT.

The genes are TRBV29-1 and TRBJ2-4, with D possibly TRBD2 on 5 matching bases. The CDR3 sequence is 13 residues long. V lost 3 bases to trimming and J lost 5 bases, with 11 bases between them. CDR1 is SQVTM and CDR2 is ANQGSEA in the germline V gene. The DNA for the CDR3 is TGCAGCGTTGATTTGAGGGATCAAAACATTCAGTACTTC. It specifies CSVDLRDQNIQYF. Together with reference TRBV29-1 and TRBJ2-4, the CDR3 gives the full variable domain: SAVISQKPSRDICQRGTSLTIQCQVDSQVTMMFWYRQQPGQSLTLIATANQGSEATYESGFVIDKFPISRPNLTFSTLTVSNMSPEDSSIYLCSVDLRDQNIQYFGAGTRLSVL.

The CDR3 sequence is CASSSLANYGYTF. CDR3 DNA: TGTGCCAGCAGCTCCTTAGCTAACTATGGCTACACCTTC. The V and J genes are TRBV7-2 and TRBJ1-2; D gene uncertain. There are 13 residues in the CDR3. CDR1 SGHTA and CDR2 FQGNSA come from the germline V gene. V shed 4 bases and J shed 0 bases, with 6 bases lying between them.

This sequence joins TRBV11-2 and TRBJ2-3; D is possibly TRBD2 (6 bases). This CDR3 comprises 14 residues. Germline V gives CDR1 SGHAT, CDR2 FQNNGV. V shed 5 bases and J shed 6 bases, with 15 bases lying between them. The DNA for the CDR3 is TGTGCCAGCAGCGCGAGACTAGAGTCTGATACGCAGTATTTT. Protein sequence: CASSARLESDTQYF.

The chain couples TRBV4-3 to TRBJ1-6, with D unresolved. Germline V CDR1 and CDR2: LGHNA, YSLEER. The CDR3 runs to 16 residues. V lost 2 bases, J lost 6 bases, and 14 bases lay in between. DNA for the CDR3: TGCGCCAGCAGCCAAAGGCCCCCTGGAGGTAATTCACCCCTCCACTTT. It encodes CASSQRPPGGNSPLHF.

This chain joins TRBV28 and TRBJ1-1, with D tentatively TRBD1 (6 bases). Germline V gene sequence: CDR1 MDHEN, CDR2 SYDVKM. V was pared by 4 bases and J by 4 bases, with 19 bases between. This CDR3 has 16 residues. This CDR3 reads CASSSALRGFGTEAFF. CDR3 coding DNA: TGTGCCAGCAGTTCCGCCCTGAGGGGGTTCGGCACTGAAGCTTTCTTT.

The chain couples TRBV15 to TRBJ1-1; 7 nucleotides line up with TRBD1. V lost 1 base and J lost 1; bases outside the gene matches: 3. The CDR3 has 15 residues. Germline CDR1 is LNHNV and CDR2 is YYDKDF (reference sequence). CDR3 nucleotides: TGTGCCACCAGCAGAGGGGCAGGGGGGAACACTGAAGCTTTCTTT. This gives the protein CATSRGAGGNTEAFF.

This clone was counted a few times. CDR3 bases: TGTGCCAGCAGACCAGATATAAGGGGCTTTGAAGCTTTCTTT. Its translation: CASRPDIRGFEAFF. This chain joins TRBV6-6 and TRBJ1-1, with D perhaps TRBD1 (5 bases). V was cut by 6 bases and J by 7 bases, with 18 bases left in between. Germline-derived CDR1 and CDR2 are MNHNY and SVGAGI (reference sequence). CDR3 length: 14 amino acids.

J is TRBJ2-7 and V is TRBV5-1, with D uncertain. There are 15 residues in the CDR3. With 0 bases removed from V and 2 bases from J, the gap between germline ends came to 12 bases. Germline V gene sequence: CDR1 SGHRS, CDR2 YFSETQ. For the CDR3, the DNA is TGCGCCAGCAGCTTGGCCGGTTTTTCCCCCTACGAGCAGTACTTC. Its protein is CASSLAGFSPYEQYF.

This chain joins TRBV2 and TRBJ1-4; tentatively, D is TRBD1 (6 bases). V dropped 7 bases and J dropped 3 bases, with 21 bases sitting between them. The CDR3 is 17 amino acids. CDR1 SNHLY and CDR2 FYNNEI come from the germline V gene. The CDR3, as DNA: TGTGCCAGCACCAGAAAGGCAGGGGAGTCAGCTAATGAAAAACTGTTTTTT. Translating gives CASTRKAGESANEKLFF.

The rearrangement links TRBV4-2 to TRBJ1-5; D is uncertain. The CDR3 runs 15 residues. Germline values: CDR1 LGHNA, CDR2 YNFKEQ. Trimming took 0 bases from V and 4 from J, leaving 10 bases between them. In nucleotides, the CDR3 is TGTGCCAGCAGCCAAGATAATCGGGGAAATCAGCCCCAGCATTTT. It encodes CASSQDNRGNQPQHF.

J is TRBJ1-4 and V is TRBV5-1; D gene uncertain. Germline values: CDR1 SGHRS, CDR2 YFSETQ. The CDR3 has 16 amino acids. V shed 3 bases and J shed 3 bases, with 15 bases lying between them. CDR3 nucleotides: TGCGCCAGCAGCTCCGGCGGGGAACGGGCTAATGAAAAACTGTTTTTT. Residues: CASSSGGERANEKLFF.

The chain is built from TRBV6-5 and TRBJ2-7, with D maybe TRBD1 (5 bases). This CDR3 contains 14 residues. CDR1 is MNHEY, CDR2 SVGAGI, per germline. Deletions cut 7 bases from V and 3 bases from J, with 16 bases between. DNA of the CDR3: TGTGCCAGCAAGGGTCCAGGTCAGGGCTACGAGCAGTACTTC. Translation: CASKGPGQGYEQYF.

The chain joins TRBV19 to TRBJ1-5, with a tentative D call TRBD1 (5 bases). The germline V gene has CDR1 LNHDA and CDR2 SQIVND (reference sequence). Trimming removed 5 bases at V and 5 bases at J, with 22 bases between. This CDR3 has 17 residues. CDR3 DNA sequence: TGTGCCAGTAGTGGCTGGGACGGGGGGACTAGGGATCAGCCCCAGCATTTT. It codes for CASSGWDGGTRDQPQHF. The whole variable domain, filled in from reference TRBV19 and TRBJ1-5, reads DGGITQSPKYLFRKEGQNVTLSCEQNLNHDAMYWYRQDPGQGLRLIYYSQIVNDFQKGDIAEGYSVSREKKESFPLTVTSAQKNPTAFYLCASSGWDGGTRDQPQHFGDGTRLSIL.

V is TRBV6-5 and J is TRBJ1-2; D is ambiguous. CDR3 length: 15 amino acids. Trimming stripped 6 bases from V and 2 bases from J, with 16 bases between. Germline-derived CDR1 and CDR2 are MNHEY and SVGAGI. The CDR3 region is CASSLQRTANYGYTF. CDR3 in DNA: TGTGCCAGCAGCCTTCAGAGGACTGCCAACTATGGCTACACCTTC.

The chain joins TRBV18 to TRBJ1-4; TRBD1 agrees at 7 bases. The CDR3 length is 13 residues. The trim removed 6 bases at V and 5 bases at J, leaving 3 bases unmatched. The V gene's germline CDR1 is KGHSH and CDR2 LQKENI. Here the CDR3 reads CASSLQGNEKLFF. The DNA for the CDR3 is TGTGCCAGCTCTCTACAGGGGAATGAAAAACTGTTTTTT. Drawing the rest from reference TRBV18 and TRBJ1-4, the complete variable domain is NAGVMQNPRHLVRRRGQEARLRCSPMKGHSHVYWYRQLPEEGLKFMVYLQKENIIDESGMPKERFSAEFPKEGPSILRIQQVVRGDSAAYFCASSLQGNEKLFFGSGTQLSVL.

The CDR3 loop is CASSLGGTGGYEQYF. CDR3 DNA sequence: TGTGCCAGCAGCTTAGGGGGGACAGGGGGCTACGAGCAGTACTTC. The rearrangement joins TRBV7-6 to TRBJ2-7, with TRBD1 identical over 11 bases. Germline lookup yields CDR1 SGHVS and CDR2 FNYEAQ. Trimming took 1 base from V and 3 from J; bases not matched to a gene: 2. CDR3 length: 15 residues. Combining the CDR3 with reference TRBV7-6 and TRBJ2-7 gives the whole variable domain GAGVSQSPRYKVTKRGQDVALRCDPISGHVSLYWYRQALGQGPEFLTYFNYEAQQDKSGLPNDRFSAERPEGSISTLTIQRTEQRDSAMYRCASSLGGTGGYEQYFGPGTRLTVT.

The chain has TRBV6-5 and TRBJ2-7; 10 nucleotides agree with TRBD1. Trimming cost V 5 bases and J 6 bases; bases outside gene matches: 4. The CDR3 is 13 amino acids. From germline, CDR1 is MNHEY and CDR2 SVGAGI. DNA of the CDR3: TGTGCCAGCAGTAAGGACAGGGGGAGCGAGCAGTACTTC. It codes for CASSKDRGSEQYF.

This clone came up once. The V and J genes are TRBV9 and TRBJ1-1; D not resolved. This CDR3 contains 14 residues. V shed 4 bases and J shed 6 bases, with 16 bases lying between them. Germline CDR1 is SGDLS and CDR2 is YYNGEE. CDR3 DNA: TGTGCCAGCAGCCCCACTTCCCCCGGGGCTGAAGCTTTCTTT. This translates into CASSPTSPGAEAFF. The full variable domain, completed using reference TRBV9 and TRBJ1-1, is DSGVTQTPKHLITATGQRVTLRCSPRSGDLSVYWYQQSLDQGLQFLIQYYNGEERAKGNILERFSAQQFPDLHSELNLSSLELGDSALYFCASSPTSPGAEAFFGQGTRLTVV.

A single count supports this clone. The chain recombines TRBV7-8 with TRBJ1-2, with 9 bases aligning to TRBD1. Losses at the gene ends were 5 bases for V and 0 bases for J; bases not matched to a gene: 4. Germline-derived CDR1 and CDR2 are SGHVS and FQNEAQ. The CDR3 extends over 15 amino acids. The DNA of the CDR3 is TGTGCCAGCAGCCCGGGACAGGGTGCTAACTATGGCTACACCTTC. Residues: CASSPGQGANYGYTF.

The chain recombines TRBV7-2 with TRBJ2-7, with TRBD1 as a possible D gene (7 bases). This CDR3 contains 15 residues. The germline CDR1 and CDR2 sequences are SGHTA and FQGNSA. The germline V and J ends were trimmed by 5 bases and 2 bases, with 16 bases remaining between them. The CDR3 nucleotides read TGTGCCAGCAGCCCGTCAGGGGGGCTGGCCTACGAGCAGTACTTC. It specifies CASSPSGGLAYEQYF.